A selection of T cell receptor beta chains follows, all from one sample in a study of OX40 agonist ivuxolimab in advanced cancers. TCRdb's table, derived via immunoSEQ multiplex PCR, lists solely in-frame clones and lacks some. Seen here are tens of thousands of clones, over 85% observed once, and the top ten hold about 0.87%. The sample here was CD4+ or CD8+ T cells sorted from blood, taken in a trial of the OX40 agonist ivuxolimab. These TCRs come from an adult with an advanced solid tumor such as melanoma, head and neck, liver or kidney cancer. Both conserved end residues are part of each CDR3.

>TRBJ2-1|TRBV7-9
CASSLARGSGRALTNEQFF
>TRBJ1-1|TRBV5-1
CASSFGLGGDTEAFF
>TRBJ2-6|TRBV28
CASGSLGQGTSGANVLTF
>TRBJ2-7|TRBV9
CASSVAVWDREGEQYF
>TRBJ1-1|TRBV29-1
CSVGWRNTEAFF
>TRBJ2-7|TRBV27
CASSLTQGAYEQYF
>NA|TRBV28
CASNGRSPTYEQYF
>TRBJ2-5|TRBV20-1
CSATSRETQYF
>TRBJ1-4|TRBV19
CASSIGTGKSNEKLFF
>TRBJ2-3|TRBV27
CASSLSGRAGTDTQYF
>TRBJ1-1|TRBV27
CVSRPRQDTEAFF
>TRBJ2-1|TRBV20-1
CSARGRNEQFF
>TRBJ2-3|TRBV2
CASSEPDTQYF
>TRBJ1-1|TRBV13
CASSLYTEAFF
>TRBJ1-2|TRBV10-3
CATGTGEGGYTF
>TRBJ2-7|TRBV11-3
CASSSGQGDSYEQYF
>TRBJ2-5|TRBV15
CATSRGSETQYF
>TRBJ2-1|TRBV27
CASSRTGVVSGRRRSYNEQFF
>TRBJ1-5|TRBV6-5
CASKGGQGISQPQHF
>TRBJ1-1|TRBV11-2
CASSLDGDGWAFF
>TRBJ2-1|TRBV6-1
CASSEGVDPFNEQFF
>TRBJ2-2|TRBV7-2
CAAGQNTGELFF
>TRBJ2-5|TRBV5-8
CASSRETQYF
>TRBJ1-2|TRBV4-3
CASSQNRGLAGYTF